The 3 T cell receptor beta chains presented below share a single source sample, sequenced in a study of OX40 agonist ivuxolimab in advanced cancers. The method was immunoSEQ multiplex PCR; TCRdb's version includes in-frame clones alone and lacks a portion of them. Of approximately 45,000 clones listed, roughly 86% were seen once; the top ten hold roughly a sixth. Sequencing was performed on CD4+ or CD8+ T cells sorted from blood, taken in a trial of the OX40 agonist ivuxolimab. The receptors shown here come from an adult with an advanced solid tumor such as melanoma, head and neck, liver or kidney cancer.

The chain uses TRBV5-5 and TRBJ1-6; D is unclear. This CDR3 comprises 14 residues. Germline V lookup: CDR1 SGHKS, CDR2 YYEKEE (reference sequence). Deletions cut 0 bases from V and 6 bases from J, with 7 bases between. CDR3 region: CASSLASGNSPLHF. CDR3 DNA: TGTGCCAGCAGCTTGGCGAGTGGTAATTCACCCCTCCACTTT. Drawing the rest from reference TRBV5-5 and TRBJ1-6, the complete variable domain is DAGVTQSPTHLIKTRGQQVTLRCSPISGHKSVSWYQQVLGQGPQFIFQYYEKEERGRGNFPDRFSARQFPNYSSELNVNALLLGDSALYLCASSLASGNSPLHFGNGTRLTVT.

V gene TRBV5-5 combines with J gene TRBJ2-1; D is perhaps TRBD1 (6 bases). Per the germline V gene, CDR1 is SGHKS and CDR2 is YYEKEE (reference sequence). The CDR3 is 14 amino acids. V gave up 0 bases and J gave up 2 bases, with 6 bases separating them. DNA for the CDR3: TGTGCCAGCAGCTTGGAGGGGGCCTACAATGAGCAGTTCTTC. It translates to CASSLEGAYNEQFF. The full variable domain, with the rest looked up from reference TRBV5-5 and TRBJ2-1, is DAGVTQSPTHLIKTRGQQVTLRCSPISGHKSVSWYQQVLGQGPQFIFQYYEKEERGRGNFPDRFSARQFPNYSSELNVNALLLGDSALYLCASSLEGAYNEQFFGPGTRLTVL.

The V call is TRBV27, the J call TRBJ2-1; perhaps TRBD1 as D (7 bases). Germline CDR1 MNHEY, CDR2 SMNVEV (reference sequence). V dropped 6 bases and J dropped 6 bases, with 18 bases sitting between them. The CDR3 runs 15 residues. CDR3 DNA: TGTGCCAGCAGCGCAGTCCAGGGGGGAGGCAATGAGCAGTTCTTC. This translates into CASSAVQGGGNEQFF.